These 10 T cell receptor beta chains originate from one sample sequenced in a study of T-cell reconstitution after alpha-beta-depleted transplantation in children listed by TCRdb under 2016. The time point label here, explained by the study, means: day 60 (about 2 months) after transplantation. The treatment or condition label, read with the paper, signifies: allogeneic hematopoietic cell transplantation with graft depleted of TCRalphabeta T cells and CD19 B cells. The library was generated by PCR. Sequencing was carried out with an Illumina HiSeq 2500. To normalize quantification of the TCRbeta repertoire, the TCR libraries were built with molecular barcoding that relied on unique molecular identifiers. The public sequencing data were trimmed at Q25 with fastp and processed into clonotypes with MiXCR by TCRdb, which kept only in-frame beta chains. Every entry covers one CDR3 protein and lists the most common genes and DNA from its rows. This sample comprises tens of thousands of distinct CDR3 sequences, 5% to 6.5% of them detected only once. The top ten clones comprise roughly 31% of the sample.

The specimen comprised PBMCs, mostly from graft donor cells, sampled 60 days after TCRalphabeta/CD19-depleted stem cell transplant. Receptors originate from a female patient aged 2-9 years who had a stem cell transplant for aplastic anemia, so the T cells may come from the graft donor.

This clonotype was counted at least ten times. V usage is TRBV20-1 and J usage is TRBJ1-2, with a tentative D call TRBD1 (6 bases). CDR1 and CDR2 (germline): DFQATT, SNEGSKA (reference sequence). The CDR3 length is 14 residues. V lost 6 bases, J lost 4 bases, and 18 bases lay in between. CDR3 coding DNA: TGCAGTGCCAACAAGGGGTTGGGGGCCTATGGCTACACCTTC. Protein: CSANKGLGAYGYTF.

This clonotype occurred many times. DNA of the CDR3: TGTGCCAGCAGTCTAGGACAGGACGGTACGCAGTATTTT. It specifies CASSLGQDGTQYF. The V call is TRBV6-2 or TRBV6-3, the J call TRBJ2-3; 7 nucleotides agree with TRBD1. CDR1 is MNHEY and CDR2 is SVGEGT in the germline V gene. Germline trimming cut 5 bases from V and 8 bases from J; bases unmatched to any gene: 7. The CDR3 extends over 13 amino acids.

This clonotype came up a few times. The V call is TRBV6-6, the J call TRBJ1-1; D gene unclear. Trimming removed 6 bases from V and 6 bases from J, with 17 bases in between. The germline CDR1 and CDR2 sequences are MNHNY and SVGAGI (reference sequence). This CDR3 comprises 14 residues. As DNA, the CDR3 is TGTGCCAGCAGATTGGCCAACCTCCGCGCTGAAGCTTTCTTT. Its translation: CASRLANLRAEAFF.

This clonotype was observed a few times. The rearrangement uses TRBV7-9 and TRBJ2-3; TRBD1 is a possible D gene (6 bases). Germline V gene lookup returns CDR1 SEHNR and CDR2 FQNEAQ (reference sequence). This CDR3 is 17 amino acids long. Trimming took 1 base from V and 2 from J, leaving 16 bases between them. CDR3: CASSLGPIWDNTDTQYF. CDR3 coding DNA: TGTGCCAGCAGCTTAGGGCCCATTTGGGACAACACAGATACGCAGTATTTT.

This clonotype was recorded at least ten times. The chain couples TRBV3-1 to TRBJ2-5, with 12 bases that match TRBD2. Germline lookup yields CDR1 LGHDT and CDR2 YNNKEL (reference sequence). The length of the CDR3 is 15 residues. V dropped 5 bases and J dropped 5; count of bases not matched to a gene: 6. CDR3 nucleotides: TGTGCCAGCAGCTCTCGACTAGCGGGGGTTGAGACCCAGTACTTC. Protein: CASSSRLAGVETQYF.

This clonotype was counted at least ten times. The chain couples TRBV4-2 to TRBJ2-3, with unresolved D. CDR3 length: 15 amino acids. CDR1 and CDR2 from the germline V gene are LGHNA and YNFKEQ. The ends were cut back, 0 bases at V and 3 bases at J, with 10 bases in the middle. CDR3 protein: CASSQEPVGTDTQYF. The CDR3 nucleotides are TGTGCCAGCAGCCAAGAACCAGTCGGGACAGATACGCAGTATTTT.

This clonotype was detected many times. The gene calls are TRBV7-2 and TRBJ2-3; D not resolved. The V and J ends lost 3 bases and 10 bases respectively, with 2 bases between them. This CDR3 comprises 9 residues. Germline-derived CDR1 and CDR2 are SGHTA and FQGNSA. The CDR3 reads CASSFPQYF. CDR3 nucleotides: TGTGCCAGCAGCTTCCCGCAGTATTTT.

Only a few counts were recorded for this clonotype. The rearrangement links TRBV5-1 to TRBJ1-2; TRBD1 matches 10 bases. With V trimmed by 3 bases and J by 2 bases, 16 bases remained unmatched. Per germline, CDR1 SGHRS and CDR2 YFSETQ. The CDR3 has 19 residues. The CDR3 DNA reads TGCGCCAGCAGCTCAAGACCCGGGACAGGGGTTTGGGGAAACTATGGCTACACCTTC. This sequence encodes CASSSRPGTGVWGNYGYTF. Full variable domain (remainder filled in from reference TRBV5-1 and TRBJ1-2): KAGVTQTPRYLIKTRGQQVTLSCSPISGHRSVSWYQQTPGQGLQFLFEYFSETQRNKGNFPGRFSGRQFSNSRSEMNVSTLELGDSALYLCASSSRPGTGVWGNYGYTFGSGTRLTVV.

This clonotype occurred many times. This chain joins TRBV19 and TRBJ2-1; TRBD2 matches 7 bases. Germline CDR1 LNHDA, CDR2 SQIVND (reference sequence). Unmatched junction bases numbered 1, after V lost 8 bases and J lost 9 bases. The CDR3 loop spans 10 amino acids. The CDR3 loop reads CASASGEQFF. CDR3 bases: TGTGCCAGTGCTAGCGGTGAGCAGTTCTTC.

A few counts support this clonotype. V and J are TRBV12-3 or TRBV12-4 and TRBJ1-1; 9 nucleotides agree with TRBD1. The junction had 12 bases not matched to a gene; V was cut back by 6 bases and J by 10 bases. The CDR3 consists of 14 residues. DNA for the CDR3: TGTGCCAGCAGGCCCGGGACAGGGCACCTCGGAGCTTTCTTT. Protein sequence: CASRPGTGHLGAFF.